This T cell receptor beta chain was captured by sequencing in a study of CD8 T cells in Susac syndrome. RNA amounts of about 0.5 to 1 ug underwent reverse transcription with random hexamers. TCRdb re-called the immunoSEQ multiplex PCR reads through MiXCR, storing one row per CDR3 protein. The sample lists about 200,000 distinct CDR3 sequences, about 93% seen once, with 0.1% in the top ten. The ends were cut back, 1 base at V and 1 base at J, with 11 bases in the middle. In germline, CDR1 is SGHTA, CDR2 FQGNSA. CDR3 size: 16 residues. Source material: CD4+ T cells from PBMCs. The chain links TRBV7-2 to TRBJ1-5, with D possibly TRBD1 on 5 matching bases. This sequence originates from a human donor in good health. The DNA of the CDR3 is TGTGCCAGCAGCTTAGGTTCAGGGATGAGCAATCAGCCCCAGCATTTT. The encoded protein is CASSLGSGMSNQPQHF.